This TCR beta chain originates from a study of T cell repertoires in cytomegalovirus infection. For the study at large: Both recently identified HLA-C-restricted and well-studied HLA-B-restricted CMV epitopes were used in the study. Both a matching HLA type and CMV infection were indicated by public TCR beta signatures.

TCRdb recomputed calls from the reads with MiXCR, one row per CDR3 protein. The data show 830,000 or so distinct CDR3 sequences, with about 33% seen just once and around 12% held by the top ten. The CDR3 loop spans 15 amino acids. V was clipped by 3 bases and J by 2 bases, with 12 bases between them. The germline gives CDR1 SGHVS, CDR2 FNYEAQ. This clonotype showed up many times. Its specificity is not known. Study-level points and caveats: Public TCR beta family frequency separated CMV-and-HLA carriers, including in an independent cohort. HLA-C-restricted CMV clonotypes gave the most frequent clonotype in two of eight donors.

The rearrangement links TRBV7-6 to TRBJ2-3; a weak D match, TRBD2 (6 bases). This sequence originates from a human donor in good health (CMV status not recorded). Some clones in this sample may be carry-over from other donors' samples. The material sequenced was cultured CD8+ T cells from PBMCs, taken from culture after CMV antigen stimulation. The CDR3 protein is CASSFSGALTDTQYF. CDR3 nucleotides: TGTGCCAGCAGCTTTAGCGGAGCACTCACAGATACGCAGTATTTT.